A selection of T cell receptor beta chains follows, all from one sample in a study of PD-1 blockade in classical Hodgkin lymphoma. Produced via immunoSEQ multiplex PCR; TCRdb's table is partial and in-frame only. This table has about 110,000 clones, over 85% appearing once. This specimen was peripheral blood mononuclear cells (PBMCs), taken before the fourth cycle of nivolumab. The source of these receptors is a human donor with classical Hodgkin lymphoma. Each CDR3 is given with its conserved first and last residue. The order of the fields is V gene, CDR3 protein.

TRBV6-5,CASSYVGTLEYEQYF
TRBV4-3,CASSTRQGTNEKLFF
TRBV11-2,CASSFQTSRMEKLFF
TRBV29-1,CSVGEIGSYEQYF
TRBV25-1,CASSDHLGSYGYTF
TRBV5-4,CASSKTSGPGNEQFF
TRBV7-9,CASSPWAGNTEAFF
TRBV9,CASSTDRSSYNEQFF
TRBV11-2,CASSLEGRFQPQHF
TRBV7-2,CASSSRWYEQYF
TRBV5-6,CASSLGQRFNYGYTF
TRBV27,CASSLEGRVGADTQYF
TRBV4-1,CASSQEREGAYEQYF
TRBV7-2,CASSLDRGASQPQHF
TRBV19,CASSIGTGGNTEAFF
TRBV11-3,CASSLGPMGGDTEAFF
TRBV28,CASSLIGRRLNGYTF
TRBV18,CASSIRQEETQYF
TRBV4-2,CASSQDVGRPQHF
TRBV2,CATLAGTTLAGFNEQFF
TRBV28,CASSSEQTGNTGELFF
TRBV29-1,CSVVVGGVGSEKLFF
TRBV18,CASSPNRETQYF
TRBV19,CASSIDRDGEKLFF
TRBV5-1,CASSLDPTGNQPQHF
TRBV4-1,CASSQDFGTYNSPLHF
TRBV11-2,CASSLATTGDRKLFF
TRBV9,CASSVGPEGRELFF
TRBV19,CASRVESGRAANEQFF
TRBV6-1,CASSEVGLAYEQYF
TRBV6-5,CASTPLQGDTEAFF
TRBV4-2,CASSQGKVAGNTIYF
TRBV5-6,CASSFQSRDRGPDTQYF
TRBV7-2,CASSQGRSNQPQHF
TRBV2,CASSALESLDNEQFF
TRBV5-1,CASSSSREGYGYTF
TRBV2,CASRADRGGNIQYF
TRBV4-2,CASSQDPGGPSYNEQFF
TRBV6-5,CASQKGTATEAFF
TRBV5-5,CASSLASRSAFF
TRBV10-3,CAISKGTELNQPQHF
TRBV28,CASTLDRGPYEQYF
TRBV18,CASSPPGLAGASEQFF
TRBV18,CASSPGDYGYTF
TRBV30,CAWSVAGNYGYTF
TRBV7-2,CASSLRRVLRNTGELFF
TRBV4-2,CASSQQWGRWDEQFF
TRBV6-1,CASSVSGGPTPPRPQHF
TRBV12-5,CASGLESGPTDTQYF
TRBV18,CASSTGQYNEQFF
TRBV5-1,CASSLGRNTEAFF
TRBV30,CAWSALPGSSGRDYEQYF
TRBV7-2,CASSPPGLAGDRDTQYF